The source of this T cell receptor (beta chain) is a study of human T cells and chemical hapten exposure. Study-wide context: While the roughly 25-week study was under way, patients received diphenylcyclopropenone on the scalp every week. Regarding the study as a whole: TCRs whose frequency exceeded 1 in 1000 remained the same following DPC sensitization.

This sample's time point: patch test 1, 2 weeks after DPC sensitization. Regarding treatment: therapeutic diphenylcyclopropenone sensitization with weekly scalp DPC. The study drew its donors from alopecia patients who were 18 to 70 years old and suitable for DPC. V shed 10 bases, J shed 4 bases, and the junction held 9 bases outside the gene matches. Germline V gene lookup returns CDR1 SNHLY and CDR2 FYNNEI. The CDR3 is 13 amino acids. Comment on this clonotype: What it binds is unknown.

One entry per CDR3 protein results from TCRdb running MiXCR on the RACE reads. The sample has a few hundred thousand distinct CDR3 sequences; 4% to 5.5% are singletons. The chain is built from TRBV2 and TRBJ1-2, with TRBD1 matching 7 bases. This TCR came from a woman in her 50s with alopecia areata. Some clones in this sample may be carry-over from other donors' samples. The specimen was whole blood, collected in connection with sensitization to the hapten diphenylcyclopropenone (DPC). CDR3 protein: CATPEGASYGYTF. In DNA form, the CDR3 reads TGTGCCACCCCAGAGGGGGCGAGCTATGGCTACACCTTC.